Below, one T cell receptor (beta chain) is given with its context. Its specificity is unknown. The Oncomine TCR Beta short-read assay sequenced DNA from cultured CD4+ T cells. Genomic DNA was drawn out of CD4+ T cells grown in culture. Via MiXCR, TCRdb re-called the PCR reads, giving one row per CDR3 protein. The table has about 10,000 distinct CDR3 sequences, roughly 36% seen once. The data originate from a study of vaccination and CD4 T cells after COVID-19. The treatment is: roughly nine-day PBMC culture with coronavirus spike peptide pools or control peptides (ViraFEST assay). The unexposed donor provided CD4+ T cells, which were taken before the COVID-19 pandemic (2011-2018). J lost 5 bases, V lost 0 bases, and 7 bases had no gene match. The germline CDR1 and CDR2 sequences are SGDLS and YYNGEE. The CDR3 is 15 residues long.

Sample: CD4+ T cells from blood, cultured in vitro. The rearrangement joins TRBV9 to TRBJ2-7; 8 positions match TRBD2. This receptor was taken from a human donor in good health. The CDR3 DNA is TGTGCCAGCAGCGTAGGATCCAGCGGGAGTAACGAGCAGTACTTC. Its protein product is CASSVGSSGSNEQYF.